The next 4 T cell receptor beta chains were all read from a single sample in a study of blood T cells in healthy people across ages. The authors ran a second PCR of roughly 7 to 11 cycles using a sample-barcoded 5' primer and a J-beta primer mix. TCRdb independently ran MiXCR on the 5' RACE reads; one entry per CDR3 protein. Of more than 450,000 distinct CDR3 sequences detected, about a quarter appear once; the ten largest clones hold about 3.9%. The sample was also reused in another study, on T cells of mothers and their children.

The sequencing input was blood. These receptors were obtained from a boy younger than 10 in good health.

The V call is TRBV5-1, the J call TRBJ1-1; D call uncertain. The CDR3 runs 13 residues. CDR1 is SGHRS, CDR2 YFSETQ, per germline. The V gene lost 5 bases and the J gene lost 0 bases, with 8 bases spanning the gap. The CDR3: CASSHQLNTEAFF. The CDR3 bases are TGCGCCAGCAGTCACCAGTTGAACACTGAAGCTTTCTTT.

This sequence joins TRBV3-1 and TRBJ2-7, with D possibly matching TRBD1 (5 bases). Trimming stripped 5 bases from V and 0 bases from J, with 11 bases between. The CDR3 extends over 14 amino acids. From germline, CDR1 is LGHDT and CDR2 YNNKEL (reference sequence). The CDR3 DNA follows: TGTGCCAGCAGCGAAAGGGGCAGCTCCTACGAGCAGTACTTC. It codes for CASSERGSSYEQYF.

This clonotype was picked up a small number of times. The genes are TRBV5-1 and TRBJ2-3, with D unclear. This CDR3 has 12 residues. In germline, CDR1 is SGHRS, CDR2 YFSETQ. Trimming stripped 1 base from V and 3 bases from J, with 3 bases between. CDR3 DNA: TGCGCCAGCAGCTTGAAAACAGATACGCAGTATTTT. This sequence encodes CASSLKTDTQYF.

This clonotype appeared many times. This rearrangement joins TRBV5-1 to TRBJ1-3; 7 bases are shared with TRBD1. The germline gives CDR1 SGHRS, CDR2 YFSETQ. The V and J ends lost 4 bases and 0 bases, in that order; junction bases with no gene match: 10. The CDR3 contains 17 residues. In nucleotides, the CDR3 is TGCGCCAGCAGCCGGGAGGGGACAGCTAACTCTGGAAACACCATATATTTT. It specifies CASSREGTANSGNTIYF. The full variable domain, with the rest looked up from reference TRBV5-1 and TRBJ1-3, is KAGVTQTPRYLIKTRGQQVTLSCSPISGHRSVSWYQQTPGQGLQFLFEYFSETQRNKGNFPGRFSGRQFSNSRSEMNVSTLELGDSALYLCASSREGTANSGNTIYFGEGSWLTVV.